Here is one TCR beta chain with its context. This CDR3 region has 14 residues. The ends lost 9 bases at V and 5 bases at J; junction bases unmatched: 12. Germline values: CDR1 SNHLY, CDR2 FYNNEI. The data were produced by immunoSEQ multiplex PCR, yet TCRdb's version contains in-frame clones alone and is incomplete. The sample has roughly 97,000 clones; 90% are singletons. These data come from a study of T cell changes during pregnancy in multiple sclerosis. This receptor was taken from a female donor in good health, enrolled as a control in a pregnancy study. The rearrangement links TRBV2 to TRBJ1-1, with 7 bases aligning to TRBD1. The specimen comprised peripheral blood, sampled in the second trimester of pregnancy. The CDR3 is CARSLRSGGTEAFF. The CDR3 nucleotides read TGTGCCAGGTCCCTCAGGTCAGGGGGTACTGAAGCTTTCTTT.